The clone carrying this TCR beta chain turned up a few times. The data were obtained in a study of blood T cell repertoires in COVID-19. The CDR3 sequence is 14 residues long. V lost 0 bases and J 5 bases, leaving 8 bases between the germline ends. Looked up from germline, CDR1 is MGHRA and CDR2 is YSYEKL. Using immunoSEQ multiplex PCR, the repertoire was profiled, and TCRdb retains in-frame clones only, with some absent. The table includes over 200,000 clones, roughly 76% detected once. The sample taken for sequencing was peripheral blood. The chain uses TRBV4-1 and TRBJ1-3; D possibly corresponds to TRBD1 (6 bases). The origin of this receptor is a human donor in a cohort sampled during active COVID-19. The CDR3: CASSQEGDRNTIYF. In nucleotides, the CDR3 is TGCGCCAGCAGCCAAGAGGGGGACAGAAACACCATATATTTT.